The rows below give T cell receptor beta chains drawn from one sample of a study of chemoradiotherapy in HPV16-positive cancers. Sequenced by immunoSEQ multiplex PCR; TCRdb stores in-frame clones only, minus some. The repertoire holds about 12,000 clones, about three fifths seen once, with 15% to 20% in the top ten. This specimen was taken from a patient who underwent chemoradiotherapy. The source is a human donor with HPV-associated anogenital cancer. CDR3s include the opening cysteine and the closing phenylalanine or tryptophan. The D gene is left open where the match is weak. Clone size is stated in some rows and not others, as once, few, many or a class when expanded.

CDR3: CASSNYGYTF; DNA: TGTGCCAGCAGTAACTATGGCTACACCTTC; D: -; size: few; J: TRBJ1-2; V: TRBV28; length: 10
CDR3: CASSGRTDTQYF; DNA: TGTGCCAGCAGCGGACGCACAGATACGCAGTATTTT; D: -; size: few; J: TRBJ2-3; V: TRBV11-1; length: 12
CDR3: CAWSGSEAEQFF; DNA: TGTGCCTGGAGTGGATCGGAGGCTGAGCAGTTCTTC; D: -; size: once; J: TRBJ2-1; V: TRBV30; length: 12
CDR3: CASKQQRTVQETQYF; DNA: TGCGCCAGCAAACAGCAGAGGACGGTCCAAGAGACCCAGTACTTC; D: -; size: -; J: TRBJ2-5; V: TRBV5-1; length: 15
CDR3: CASSGEPVSYNEQFF; DNA: TGCGCCAGCAGCGGGGAGCCAGTCTCCTACAATGAGCAGTTCTTC; D: -; size: -; J: TRBJ2-1; V: TRBV4-1; length: 15
CDR3: CAVQGVSNQPQHF; DNA: TGTGCCGTCCAGGGGGTTAGCAATCAGCCCCAGCATTTT; D: TRBD1; size: -; J: TRBJ1-5; V: TRBV28; length: 13
CDR3: CASSREDEQFF; DNA: TGTGCCAGCAGCAGAGAAGATGAGCAGTTCTTC; D: -; size: -; J: TRBJ2-1; V: TRBV7-8; length: 11
CDR3: CASSLTGSGELFF; DNA: TGTGCCAGCAGCTTAACTGGGTCCGGGGAGCTGTTTTTT; D: -; size: -; J: TRBJ2-2; V: TRBV7-3; length: 13
CDR3: CASSPTGGAEQYF; DNA: TGTGCCAGCAGCCCCACAGGGGGCGCCGAGCAGTACTTC; D: TRBD1; size: few; J: TRBJ2-7; V: TRBV7-8; length: 13
CDR3: CASSELVTEAFF; DNA: TGTGCCAGCAGTGAGCTGGTCACTGAAGCTTTCTTT; D: -; size: -; J: TRBJ1-1; V: TRBV6-1; length: 12
CDR3: CASTRQGRYF; DNA: TGCGCCAGCACCCGACAGGGTAGGTACTTC; D: TRBD1; size: few; J: TRBJ2-7; V: TRBV23-1; length: 10